The 4 T cell receptor beta chains listed next were all sequenced from one sample in a study of T cells in Graves' hyperthyroidism and ophthalmopathy. Researchers amplified the TCR beta CDR3 regions from RNA transcripts. First-round RT-PCR with HTBI primers amplified the TCR CDR3 region. TCRdb processed the multiplex PCR reads anew with MiXCR; each CDR3 protein has one entry. This table holds roughly 550,000 distinct CDR3 sequences, 15% to 20% found once. Source material: blood. The receptors shown here come from a woman under 40 with Graves' ophthalmopathy.

The table lists this clonotype with many counts. The gene calls are TRBV10-3 and TRBJ2-3, with unresolved D. Germline V gene lookup returns CDR1 ENHRY and CDR2 SYGVKD. V lost 7 bases, J lost 8 bases, and 22 bases lay in between. The CDR3 runs to 15 residues. The CDR3: CAITPGLGSSGTQYF. CDR3 DNA: TGTGCCATCACCCCGGGTCTGGGCAGTTCGGGTACGCAGTATTTT.

This clonotype was seen more than once but under ten times. The chain joins TRBV7-9 to TRBJ1-1; D remains unclear. V lost 5 bases and J lost 0, with 16 bases in between. Germline CDR1 SEHNR, CDR2 FQNEAQ (reference sequence). The CDR3 is 16 residues long. The CDR3 DNA sequence: TGTGCCAGCAGCCCCCCCCTGGGATTTATGAACACTGAAGCTTTCTTT. It encodes CASSPPLGFMNTEAFF.

This clonotype came up a few times. The CDR3: CASSLRGFDNEQFF. The CDR3 nucleotides are TGTGCCAGCAGTTTAAGAGGGTTTGACAATGAGCAGTTCTTC. The gene calls are TRBV27 and TRBJ2-1, with D possibly TRBD2 on 5 matching bases. Looked up from germline, CDR1 is MNHEY and CDR2 is SMNVEV (reference sequence). The CDR3 sequence is 14 residues long. The V end was cut by 2 bases, the J end by 5 bases, with 10 bases between.

The count of this clonotype is one. This chain connects TRBV20-1 to TRBJ2-1; a weak D match, TRBD1 (5 bases). The ends were cut back, 8 bases at V and 9 bases at J, with 17 bases in the middle. This CDR3 has 12 amino acids. CDR1 DFQATT and CDR2 SNEGSKA come from the germline V gene (reference sequence). The CDR3 protein is CSFSRTQGEQFF. Here the CDR3 DNA reads TGCAGTTTTTCCAGGACGCAGGGTGAGCAGTTCTTC.